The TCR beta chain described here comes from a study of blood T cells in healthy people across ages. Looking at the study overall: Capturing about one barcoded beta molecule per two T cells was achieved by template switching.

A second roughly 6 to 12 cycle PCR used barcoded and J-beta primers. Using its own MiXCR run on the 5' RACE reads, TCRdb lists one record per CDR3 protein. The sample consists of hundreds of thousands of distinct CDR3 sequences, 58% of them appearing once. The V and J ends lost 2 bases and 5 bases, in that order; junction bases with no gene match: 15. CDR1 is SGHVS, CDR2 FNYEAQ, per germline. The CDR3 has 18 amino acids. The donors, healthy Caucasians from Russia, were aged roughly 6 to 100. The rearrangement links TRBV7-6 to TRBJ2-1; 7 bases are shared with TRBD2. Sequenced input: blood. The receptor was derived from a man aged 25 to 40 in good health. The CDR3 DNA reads TGTGCCAGCAGCTTAAACCCCTTTGGCGGGAGTCCGGACAATGAGCAGTTCTTC. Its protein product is CASSLNPFGGSPDNEQFF.